This T cell receptor beta chain was identified in a study of PD-L1 blockade in urothelial cancer. Study-wide context: Patients initiated atezolizumab in about 2014 at 1,200 mg intravenously every 3 weeks. Timepoints chosen for blood analysis were 3 weeks (second dose) and 6 weeks after treatment start.

For this clone: Its antigen is not known.

Germline V gene lookup returns CDR1 WNHNN and CDR2 SYGVQD (reference sequence). The CDR3 totals 13 residues. The ends were cut back, 4 bases at V and 3 bases at J, with 9 bases in the middle. Assay: immunoSEQ multiplex PCR; the TCRdb copy retains only in-frame clones and omits some. The sample gives around 70,000 clones, 84% of which show up once; 4% to 6% is in the top ten. Findings and caveats of the study: Blood clones associated with the tumor expanded more at 3 weeks in durable-benefit patients.

V gene TRBV10-1 combines with J gene TRBJ2-5, with D perhaps TRBD2 (6 bases). The sample was PBMCs, taken around atezolizumab (anti-PD-L1) treatment. This receptor was obtained from a man between 65 and 85 years old with urothelial cancer. The CDR3 sequence: CASSAPGEETQYF. CDR3 coding DNA: TGCGCCAGCAGTGCTCCGGGAGAAGAGACCCAGTACTTC.